This T cell receptor beta chain derives from a study of blood T cells in healthy people across ages. A second PCR, run for about 7 to 11 cycles, used a sample-barcoded 5' primer plus a J-beta primer mix. Every sample returned 2.5 million or more CDR3-containing paired-end reads. TCRdb reprocessed the 5' RACE reads with MiXCR, giving one entry per CDR3 protein. Seen here are around 1,900,000 distinct CDR3 sequences, roughly two fifths observed once, and the top ten hold roughly 24%. The CDR3 contains 16 residues. Germline V gene sequence: CDR1 SGHRS, CDR2 YFSETQ. The J segment lost 3 bases and the V segment lost 0 bases, leaving 6 bases of the junction unmatched. Peripheral blood from each donor was collected in a volume of 8 to 10 milliliters. A minimum of 6 micrograms of total RNA was extracted per sample.

The sequence came from a human donor in good health. The sequencing sample was made of blood. The chain employs TRBV5-1 and TRBJ2-3; 8 nucleotides agree with TRBD1. The DNA for the CDR3 is TGCGCCAGCAGCTTGGGGACAGGGAGATTTACAGATACGCAGTATTTT. It encodes CASSLGTGRFTDTQYF.